These 20 T cell receptor beta chains originate from one sample sequenced in a study of cytomegalovirus exposure and HLA in healthy donors. The primer mix had 60 Vbeta and 13 Jbeta primers. Sequencing used immunoSEQ multiplex PCR; TCRdb keeps in-frame clones, though not all of them. The data contain roughly 150,000 clones, about 82% of them singletons. Material for sequencing was PBMCs. The receptors were sampled from a male donor in good health and CMV-seronegative.

The CDR3 loop is CATSRPGTGSEQYF. As DNA, the CDR3 is TGTGCCACCAGCAGACCGGGGACAGGTTCCGAGCAGTACTTC. The rearrangement links TRBV15 to TRBJ2-7, with 8 bases matching TRBD1. V shed 2 bases, J shed 6 bases, and the junction held 6 bases outside the gene matches. There are 14 residues in the CDR3. Germline V lookup: CDR1 LNHNV, CDR2 YYDKDF (reference sequence). Based on the CDR3 plus reference TRBV15 and TRBJ2-7, the full variable domain is DAMVIQNPRYQVTQFGKPVTLSCSQTLNHNVMYWYQQKSSQAPKLLFHYYDKDFNNEADTPDNFQSRRPNTSFCFLDIRSPGLGDTAMYLCATSRPGTGSEQYFGPGTRLTVT.

The chain uses TRBV28 and TRBJ1-1; maybe TRBD1 (5 bases). This CDR3 contains 14 residues. V lost 6 bases, J lost 4 bases, and 15 bases lay in between. Germline lookup yields CDR1 MDHEN and CDR2 SYDVKM. As DNA, the CDR3 is TGTGCCAGCAGCCAGCAGGGCTGGGCCACTGAAGCTTTCTTT. Its protein is CASSQQGWATEAFF. The full variable domain, with the rest looked up from reference TRBV28 and TRBJ1-1, is DVKVTQSSRYLVKRTGEKVFLECVQDMDHENMFWYRQDPGLGLRLIYFSYDVKMKEKGDIPEGYSVSREKKERFSLILESASTNQTSMYLCASSQQGWATEAFFGQGTRLTVV.

This rearrangement joins TRBV5-1 to TRBJ2-7; 11 positions match TRBD2. The length of the CDR3 is 15 residues. Unmatched junction bases numbered 5, after V lost 0 bases and J lost 6 bases. The germline V gene has CDR1 SGHRS and CDR2 YFSETQ. The DNA of the CDR3 is TGCGCCAGCAGCTTGGTATTAGCGGGAGGGTCCGAGCAGTACTTC. This translates into CASSLVLAGGSEQYF.

The chain recombines TRBV9 with TRBJ2-2, with D uncertain. Germline-derived CDR1 and CDR2 are SGDLS and YYNGEE. Trimming cost V 4 bases and J 3 bases, with 4 bases left between them. The CDR3 contains 12 residues. DNA of the CDR3: TGTGCCAGCAGCCCTCACACCGGGGAGCTGTTTTTT. Translation gives CASSPHTGELFF.

The V and J genes are TRBV28 and TRBJ2-5; D is ambiguous. V shed 2 bases and J shed 5 bases, with 15 bases lying between them. Germline assignment: CDR1 MDHEN and CDR2 SYDVKM. The CDR3 contains 15 residues. As DNA, the CDR3 is TGTGCCAGCAGTTTACGGTTTTCGAAGATGGAGACCCAGTACTTC. This gives the protein CASSLRFSKMETQYF.

The count of this clone is one. V gene TRBV18 combines with J gene TRBJ2-2; D is possibly TRBD2 (6 bases). Between the trimmed V and J ends, which lost 0 bases and 0 bases, there was a span of 14 bases. The CDR3 consists of 18 residues. The germline V gene has CDR1 KGHSH and CDR2 LQKENI. CDR3 residues: CASSPPVASASNTGELFF. The CDR3 coding sequence is TGTGCCAGCTCACCACCGGTAGCTAGCGCCTCGAACACCGGGGAGCTGTTTTTT. Together with reference TRBV18 and TRBJ2-2, the CDR3 gives the full variable domain: NAGVMQNPRHLVRRRGQEARLRCSPMKGHSHVYWYRQLPEEGLKFMVYLQKENIIDESGMPKERFSAEFPKEGPSILRIQQVVRGDSAAYFCASSPPVASASNTGELFFGEGSRLTVL.

The chain employs TRBV11-3 and TRBJ2-1; TRBD2 is a possible D gene (6 bases). The germline gives CDR1 SGHNT, CDR2 YENEEA. V shed 4 bases and J shed 1 base, with 17 bases lying between them. The CDR3 spans 17 residues. The CDR3 DNA reads TGTGCCAGCAGCTCCGGGCGTAGCGGCCTTTCCTACAATGAGCAGTTCTTC. Translated: CASSSGRSGLSYNEQFF.

The rearrangement links TRBV4-1 to TRBJ2-5; 7 nucleotides align to TRBD2. The CDR3 length is 15 residues. Trimming at V came to 0 bases and at J to 5 bases, leaving 6 bases not matched to a gene. Per germline, CDR1 MGHRA and CDR2 YSYEKL. The CDR3 spells CASSQDVGRAETQYF. DNA of the CDR3: TGCGCCAGCAGCCAAGATGTGGGGAGGGCGGAGACCCAGTACTTC.

The chain uses TRBV7-9 and TRBJ1-1; D gene ambiguous. The CDR3 totals 13 residues. Germline-derived CDR1 and CDR2 are SEHNR and FQNEAQ (reference sequence). With 5 bases removed from V and 0 bases from J, the gap between germline ends came to 7 bases. This chain's CDR3 is CASSKEMNTEAFF. In DNA, the CDR3 is TGTGCCAGCAGCAAAGAGATGAACACTGAAGCTTTCTTT. The complete variable domain, with remaining parts taken from reference TRBV7-9 and TRBJ1-1, reads DTGVSQNPRHKITKRGQNVTFRCDPISEHNRLYWYRQTLGQGPEFLTYFQNEAQLEKSRLLSDRFSAERPKGSFSTLEIQRTEQGDSAMYLCASSKEMNTEAFFGQGTRLTVV.

This clone was found once. The rearrangement uses TRBV18 and TRBJ1-3; D is undetermined. The CDR3 is 15 residues long. From germline, CDR1 is KGHSH and CDR2 LQKENI. V lost 2 bases and J 0 bases, leaving 8 bases between the germline ends. The CDR3 sequence: CASSPTGYSGNTIYF. The CDR3 DNA follows: TGTGCCAGCTCACCAACGGGGTACTCTGGAAACACCATATATTTT.

The rearrangement joins TRBV6-4 to TRBJ2-2, with 11 bases fitting TRBD2. The CDR3 totals 14 residues. V dropped 6 bases and J dropped 5; count of bases not matched to a gene: 2. Germline CDR1 reads MRHNA; CDR2 reads SNTAGT. Here the CDR3 reads CASRLAGVTGELFF. In DNA form, the CDR3 reads TGTGCCAGCAGACTAGCGGGAGTGACCGGGGAGCTGTTTTTT.

The chain employs TRBV5-1 and TRBJ1-1; D uncertain. CDR3 length equals 12 residues. Trimming left V 0 bases short and J 9 bases short, with 9 bases between. Germline assignment: CDR1 SGHRS and CDR2 YFSETQ. DNA of the CDR3: TGCGCCAGCAGCTTGGACAGAAGTAAAGCTTTCTTT. Its translation: CASSLDRSKAFF.

The sample holds one count of this clone. This sample includes further DNA sequences coding for the same CDR3. This sequence joins TRBV25-1 and TRBJ2-1, with a tentative D call TRBD2 (5 bases). This CDR3 contains 16 residues. Germline CDR1 reads MGHDK; CDR2 reads SYGVNS. V was cut by 1 base and J by 1 base, with 11 bases left in between. The CDR3 region has the DNA TGTGCCAGCAGTGAATGGGCGGGCCCTTCCTACAATGAGCAGTTCTTC. Translation gives CASSEWAGPSYNEQFF.

As DNA, the CDR3 is TGTGCCAGCAGGGGCGTTACAGGGGGCGCGAGCTATGGCTACACCTTC. Its translation is CASRGVTGGASYGYTF. This chain uses TRBV2 with TRBJ1-2; 9 bases fit TRBD1. The CDR3 has 16 amino acids. After removal of 6 bases from V and 4 bases from J, the junction contained 12 bases not matched to a gene. Germline V CDR1 and CDR2: SNHLY, FYNNEI.

V is TRBV5-1 and J is TRBJ1-4; 8 nucleotides match TRBD1. This CDR3 is 18 amino acids long. Germline CDR1 and CDR2: SGHRS and YFSETQ. J gave up 2 bases and V 0 bases, and 9 bases lay outside the gene matches. The CDR3 protein is CASSLARGPDPTNEKLFF. Here the CDR3 DNA reads TGCGCCAGCAGCTTGGCCAGGGGGCCGGATCCGACTAATGAAAAACTGTTTTTT.

The chain carries TRBV5-4 and TRBJ2-5; 7 bases line up with TRBD1. J gave up 0 bases and V 3 bases, and 5 bases lay outside the gene matches. The CDR3 length is 15 residues. CDR1 and CDR2 from the germline V gene are SGHNT and YYREEE (reference sequence). The CDR3 DNA is TGTGCCAGCAGCTATATACAGGGGCACCAAGAGACCCAGTACTTC. Residues: CASSYIQGHQETQYF.

This clone was counted between two and nine times. This chain uses TRBV19 with TRBJ2-3; D gene ambiguous. The length of the CDR3 is 12 residues. V was shortened by 3 bases and J by 3 bases, with 4 bases between the two germline ends. The germline gives CDR1 LNHDA, CDR2 SQIVND (reference sequence). The CDR3 DNA reads TGTGCCAGTAGTATTCAAACAGATACGCAGTATTTT. Translation: CASSIQTDTQYF.

The chain couples TRBV7-2 to TRBJ2-7; 13 bases agree with TRBD2. Trimming cost V 4 bases and J 4 bases; bases outside gene matches: 4. Germline loops: CDR1 SGHTA, CDR2 FQGNSA. The CDR3 length is 15 residues. The CDR3 spells CASSSRTSGSYEQYF. The CDR3 DNA follows: TGTGCCAGCAGCTCAAGGACTAGCGGGAGTTACGAGCAGTACTTC.

The chain employs TRBV28 and TRBJ1-4; TRBD1 is a possible D gene (5 bases). This CDR3 is built from 14 residues. V dropped 3 bases and J dropped 8 bases, with 13 bases sitting between them. Germline V gene sequence: CDR1 MDHEN, CDR2 SYDVKM. The CDR3 here is CASSFGGEREKLFF. Here the CDR3 DNA reads TGTGCCAGCAGTTTCGGGGGGGAGAGGGAAAAACTGTTTTTT.

The chain is built from TRBV6-1 and TRBJ1-3; 7 bases agree with TRBD1. With 4 bases clipped from V and 0 bases from J, the junction kept 3 bases outside the gene matches. CDR3 length: 15 amino acids. Per the germline V gene, CDR1 is MNHNS and CDR2 is SASEGT. The CDR3 sequence is CASSVGDSSGNTIYF. CDR3 nucleotide sequence: TGTGCCAGCAGTGTCGGGGACAGCTCTGGAAACACCATATATTTT.